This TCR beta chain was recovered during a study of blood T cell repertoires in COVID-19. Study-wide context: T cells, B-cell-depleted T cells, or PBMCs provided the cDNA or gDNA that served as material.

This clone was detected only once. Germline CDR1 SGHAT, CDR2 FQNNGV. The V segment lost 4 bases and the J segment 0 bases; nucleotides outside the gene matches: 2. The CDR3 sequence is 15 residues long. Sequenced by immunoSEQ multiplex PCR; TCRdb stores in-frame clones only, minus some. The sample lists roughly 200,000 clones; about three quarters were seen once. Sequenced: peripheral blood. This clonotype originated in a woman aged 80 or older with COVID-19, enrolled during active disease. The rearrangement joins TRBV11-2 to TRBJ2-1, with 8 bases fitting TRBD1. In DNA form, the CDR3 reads TGTGCCAGCAGCTCCGGGACAGGCTCCTACAATGAGCAGTTCTTC. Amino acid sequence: CASSSGTGSYNEQFF.